This T cell receptor (beta chain) is drawn from a study of T cell repertoires in ileal Crohn's disease. Points from the study as a whole: Active smokers at surgery had more clonal expansions than non-smokers.

Unmatched junction bases numbered 12, after V lost 3 bases and J lost 3 bases. Per germline, CDR1 ENHRY and CDR2 SYGVKD. The CDR3 contains 17 residues. Assay used: immunoSEQ multiplex PCR; TCRdb lists only in-frame clones, some missing. The table shows over 5,500 clones, with 75% to 85% occurring only once. Turning to this clone: The antigen is not known.

V is TRBV10-3 and J is TRBJ2-7; 9 nucleotides line up with TRBD2. The sample was ileal tissue. This TCR was sampled from an adult with Crohn's disease. The CDR3 DNA reads TGTGCCATCAGTGATGGGGGGCTCGTAGCGGGGGACTACGAGCAGTACTTC. Protein: CAISDGGLVAGDYEQYF.